This T cell receptor (beta chain) originates from a study of blood T cell repertoires in COVID-19. Study information: Samples taken during acute and convalescent COVID-19 were collected in the United States, Italy and Spain. PBMCs, B-cell-depleted T cells, or T cells were the source of the cDNA or gDNA that made up the material.

The CDR3 sequence is 15 residues long. Germline loops: CDR1 MNHEY, CDR2 SVGEGT. V was pared by 6 bases and J by 0 bases, with 11 bases between. Original processing methods: Using reference gene primer amplification, nucleated cell counts were estimated. Only in-frame clones appear in the TCRdb table, and some are missing; sequencing was by immunoSEQ multiplex PCR. That table furnishes V, J and clone size, whereas the DNA furnished D and trimming. The sample lists approximately 58,000 clones, over 90% occurring once. V gene TRBV6-2 or TRBV6-3 combines with J gene TRBJ2-2; no clear D gene. Sequencing used peripheral blood. This sequence originates from a human donor in a cohort sampled during active COVID-19. The CDR3 reads CASSTFAANTGELFF. DNA for the CDR3: TGTGCCAGCAGCACTTTTGCTGCGAACACCGGGGAGCTGTTTTTT.